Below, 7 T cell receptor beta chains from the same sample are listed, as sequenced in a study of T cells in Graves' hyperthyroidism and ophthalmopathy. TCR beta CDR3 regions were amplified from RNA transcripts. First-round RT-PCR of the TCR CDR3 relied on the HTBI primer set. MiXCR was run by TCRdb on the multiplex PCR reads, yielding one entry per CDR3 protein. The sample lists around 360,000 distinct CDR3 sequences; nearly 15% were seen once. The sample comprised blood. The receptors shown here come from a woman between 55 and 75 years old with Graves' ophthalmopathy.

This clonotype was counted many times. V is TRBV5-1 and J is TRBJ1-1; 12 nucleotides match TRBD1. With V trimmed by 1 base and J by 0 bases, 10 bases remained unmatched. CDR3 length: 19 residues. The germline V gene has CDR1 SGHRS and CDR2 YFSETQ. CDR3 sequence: CASSLWGTGGERLNTEAFF. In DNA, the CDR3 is TGCGCCAGCAGCTTGTGGGGGACAGGGGGCGAACGGCTGAACACTGAAGCTTTCTTT.

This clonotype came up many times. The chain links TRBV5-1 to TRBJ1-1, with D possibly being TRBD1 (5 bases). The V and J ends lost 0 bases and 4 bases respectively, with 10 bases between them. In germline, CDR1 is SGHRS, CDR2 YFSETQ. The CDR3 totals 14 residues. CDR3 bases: TGCGCCAGCAGCTTGGGAGGGGATACCACTGAAGCTTTCTTT. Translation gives CASSLGGDTTEAFF.

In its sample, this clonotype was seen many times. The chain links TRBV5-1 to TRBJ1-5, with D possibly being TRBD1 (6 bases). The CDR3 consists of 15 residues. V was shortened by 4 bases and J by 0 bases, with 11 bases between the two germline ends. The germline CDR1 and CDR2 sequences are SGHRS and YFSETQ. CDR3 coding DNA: TGCGCCAGCAGCCCTGGACAGTTTAGCAATCAGCCCCAGCATTTT. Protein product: CASSPGQFSNQPQHF.

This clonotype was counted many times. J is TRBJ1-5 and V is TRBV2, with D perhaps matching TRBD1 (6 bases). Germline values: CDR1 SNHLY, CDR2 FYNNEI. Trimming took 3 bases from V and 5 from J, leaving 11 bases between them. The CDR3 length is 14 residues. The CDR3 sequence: CASSDQGSHQPQHF. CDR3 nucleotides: TGTGCCAGCAGTGATCAGGGGTCCCATCAGCCCCAGCATTTT.

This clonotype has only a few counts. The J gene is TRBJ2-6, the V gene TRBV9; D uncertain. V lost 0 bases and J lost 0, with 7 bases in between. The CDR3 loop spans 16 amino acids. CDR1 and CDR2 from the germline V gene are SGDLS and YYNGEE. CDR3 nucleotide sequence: TGTGCCAGCAGCGTAGATCGGAACTCTGGGGCCAACGTCCTGACTTTC. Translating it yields CASSVDRNSGANVLTF.

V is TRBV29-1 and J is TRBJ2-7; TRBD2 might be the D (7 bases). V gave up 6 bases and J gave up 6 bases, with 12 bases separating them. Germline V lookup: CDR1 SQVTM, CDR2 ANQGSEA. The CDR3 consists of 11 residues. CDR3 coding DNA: TGCAGCGTCAAGGGGGGGAGCGAGCAGTACTTC. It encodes CSVKGGSEQYF.

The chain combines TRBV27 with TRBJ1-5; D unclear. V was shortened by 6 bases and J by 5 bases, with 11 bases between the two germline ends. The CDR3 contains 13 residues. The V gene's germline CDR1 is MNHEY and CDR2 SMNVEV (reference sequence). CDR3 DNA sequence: TGTGCCAGCAGCCCGAGGAGGGATCAGCCCCAGCATTTT. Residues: CASSPRRDQPQHF.